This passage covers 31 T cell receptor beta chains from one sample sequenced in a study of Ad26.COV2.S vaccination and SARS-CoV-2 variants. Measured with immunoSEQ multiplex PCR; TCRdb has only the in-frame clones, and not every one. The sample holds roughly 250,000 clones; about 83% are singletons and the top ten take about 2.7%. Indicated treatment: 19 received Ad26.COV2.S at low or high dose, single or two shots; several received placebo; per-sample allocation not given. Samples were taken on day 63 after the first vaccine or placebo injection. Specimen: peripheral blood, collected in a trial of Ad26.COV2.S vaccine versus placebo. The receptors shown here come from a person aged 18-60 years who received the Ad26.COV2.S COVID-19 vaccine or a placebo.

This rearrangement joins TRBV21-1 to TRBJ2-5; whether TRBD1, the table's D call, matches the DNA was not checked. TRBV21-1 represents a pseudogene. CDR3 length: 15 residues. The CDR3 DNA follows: TGTGCCAGCAGCCACCTGAACGGGACAGAAGAGACCCAGTACTTC. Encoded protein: CASSHLNGTEETQYF.

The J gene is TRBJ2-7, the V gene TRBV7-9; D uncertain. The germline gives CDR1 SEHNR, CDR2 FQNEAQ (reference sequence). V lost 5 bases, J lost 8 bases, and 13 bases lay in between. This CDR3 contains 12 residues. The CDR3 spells CASSLPADQQYF. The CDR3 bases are TGTGCCAGCAGCCTTCCGGCCGATCAGCAGTACTTC.

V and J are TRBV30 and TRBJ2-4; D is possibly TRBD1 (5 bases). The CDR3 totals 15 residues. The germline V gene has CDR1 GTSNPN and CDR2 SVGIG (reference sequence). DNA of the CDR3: TGTGCATGGCACCATGCAGGGCTAGCCAAAAACATTCAGTACTTC. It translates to CAWHHAGLAKNIQYF. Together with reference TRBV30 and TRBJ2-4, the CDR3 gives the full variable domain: SQTIHQWPATLVQPVGSPLSLECTVEGTSNPNLYWYRQAAGRGLQLLFYSVGIGQISSEVPQNLSASRPQDRQFILSSKKLLLSDSGFYLCAWHHAGLAKNIQYFGAGTRLSVL.

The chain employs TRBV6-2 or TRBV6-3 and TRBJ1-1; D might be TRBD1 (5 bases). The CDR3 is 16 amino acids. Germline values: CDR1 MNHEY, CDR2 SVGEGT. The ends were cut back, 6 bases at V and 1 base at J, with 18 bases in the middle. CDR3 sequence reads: CASSPDGTTGNTEAFF. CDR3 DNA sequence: TGTGCCAGCAGCCCTGACGGGACCACAGGGAACACTGAAGCTTTCTTT.

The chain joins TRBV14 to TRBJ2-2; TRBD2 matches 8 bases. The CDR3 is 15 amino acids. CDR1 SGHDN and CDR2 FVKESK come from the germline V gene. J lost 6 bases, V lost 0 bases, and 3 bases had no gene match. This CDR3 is CASSQDTGRAGELFF. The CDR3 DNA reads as TGTGCCAGCAGCCAAGATACCGGGAGGGCCGGGGAGCTGTTTTTT.

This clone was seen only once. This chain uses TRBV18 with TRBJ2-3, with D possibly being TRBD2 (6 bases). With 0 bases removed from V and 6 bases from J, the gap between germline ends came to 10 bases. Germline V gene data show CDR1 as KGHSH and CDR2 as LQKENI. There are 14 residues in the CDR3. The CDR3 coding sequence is TGTGCCAGCTCACCACCCGGGAGTCCCGATACGCAGTATTTT. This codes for CASSPPGSPDTQYF.

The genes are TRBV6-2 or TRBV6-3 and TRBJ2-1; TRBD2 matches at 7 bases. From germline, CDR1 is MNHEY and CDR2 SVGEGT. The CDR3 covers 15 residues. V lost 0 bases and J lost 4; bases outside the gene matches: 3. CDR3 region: CASSYSTSVYNEQFF. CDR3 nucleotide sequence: TGTGCCAGCAGTTACTCAACTAGCGTTTACAATGAGCAGTTCTTC.

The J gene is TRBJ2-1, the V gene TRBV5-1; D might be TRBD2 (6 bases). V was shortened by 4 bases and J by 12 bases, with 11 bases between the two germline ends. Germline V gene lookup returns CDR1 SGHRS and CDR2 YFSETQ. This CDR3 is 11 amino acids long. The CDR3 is CASSTGTWQFF. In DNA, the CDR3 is TGCGCCAGCAGCACCGGGACTTGGCAGTTCTTC.

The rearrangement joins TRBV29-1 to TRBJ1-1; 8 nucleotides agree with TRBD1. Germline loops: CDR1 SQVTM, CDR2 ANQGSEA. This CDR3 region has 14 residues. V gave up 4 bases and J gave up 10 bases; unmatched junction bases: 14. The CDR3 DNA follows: TGCAGCGTTGCAACCGGGACAGGACTACAAGTAGCTTTCTTT. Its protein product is CSVATGTGLQVAFF.

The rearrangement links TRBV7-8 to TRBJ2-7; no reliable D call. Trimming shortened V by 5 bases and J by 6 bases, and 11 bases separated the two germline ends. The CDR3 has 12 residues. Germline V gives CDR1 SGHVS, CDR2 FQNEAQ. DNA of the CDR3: TGTGCCAGCAGCCATCGAGCAGGCGAGCAGTACTTC. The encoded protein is CASSHRAGEQYF.

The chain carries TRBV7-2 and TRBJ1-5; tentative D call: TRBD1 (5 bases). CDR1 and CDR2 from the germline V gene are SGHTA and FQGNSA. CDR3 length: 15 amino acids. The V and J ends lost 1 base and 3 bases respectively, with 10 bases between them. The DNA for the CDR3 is TGTGCCAGCAGCTTAGTTTTCGGGGCCAATCAGCCCCAGCATTTT. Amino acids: CASSLVFGANQPQHF.

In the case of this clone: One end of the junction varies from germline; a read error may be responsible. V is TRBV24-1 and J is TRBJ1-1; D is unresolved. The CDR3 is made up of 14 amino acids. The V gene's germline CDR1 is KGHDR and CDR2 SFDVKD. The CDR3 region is CAASDSSPVAEAFF. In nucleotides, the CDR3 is TGTGCCGCCAGTGATTCGTCCCCGGTGGCTGAAGCTTTCTTT.

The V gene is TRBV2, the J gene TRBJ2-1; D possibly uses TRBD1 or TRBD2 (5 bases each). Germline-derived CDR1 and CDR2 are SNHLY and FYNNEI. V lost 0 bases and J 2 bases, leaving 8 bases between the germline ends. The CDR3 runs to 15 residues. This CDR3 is CASSEAGPTYNEQFF. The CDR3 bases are TGTGCCAGCAGTGAAGCGGGACCTACCTACAATGAGCAGTTCTTC.

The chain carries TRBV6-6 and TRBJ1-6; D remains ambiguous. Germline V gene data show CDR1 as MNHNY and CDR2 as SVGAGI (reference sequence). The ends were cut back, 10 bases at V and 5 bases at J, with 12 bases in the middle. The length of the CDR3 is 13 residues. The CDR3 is CATADLNNSPLHF. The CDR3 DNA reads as TGTGCCACCGCCGACCTTAATAATTCACCCCTCCACTTT.

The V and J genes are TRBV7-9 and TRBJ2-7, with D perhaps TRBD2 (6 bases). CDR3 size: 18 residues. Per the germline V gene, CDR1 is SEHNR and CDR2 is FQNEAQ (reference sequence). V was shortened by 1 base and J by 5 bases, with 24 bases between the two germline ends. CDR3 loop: CASSLEVRAGPSSNEQYV. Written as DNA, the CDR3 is TGTGCCAGCAGCTTAGAGGTTAGGGCGGGACCGTCCTCTAACGAGCAGTACGTC.

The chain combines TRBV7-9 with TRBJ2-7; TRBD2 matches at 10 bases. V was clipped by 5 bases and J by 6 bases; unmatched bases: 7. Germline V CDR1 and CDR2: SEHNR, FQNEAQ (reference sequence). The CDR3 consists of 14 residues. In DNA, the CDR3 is TGTGCCAGCAGCCGCCTAAGCGGGAGGGGCGAGCAGTACGTC. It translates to CASSRLSGRGEQYV.

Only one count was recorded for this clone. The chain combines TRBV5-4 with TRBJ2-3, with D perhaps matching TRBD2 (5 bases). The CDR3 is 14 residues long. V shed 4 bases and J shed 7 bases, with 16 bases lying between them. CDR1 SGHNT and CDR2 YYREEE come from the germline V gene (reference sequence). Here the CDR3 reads CASSPWSSRNTQYF. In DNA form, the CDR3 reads TGTGCCAGCAGCCCCTGGTCTAGCCGAAATACGCAGTATTTT.

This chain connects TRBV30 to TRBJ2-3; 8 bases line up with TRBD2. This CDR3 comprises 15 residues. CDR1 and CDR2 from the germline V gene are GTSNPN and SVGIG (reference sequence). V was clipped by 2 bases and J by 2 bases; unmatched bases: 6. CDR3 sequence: CAWSSLSGVTDTQYF. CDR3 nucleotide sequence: TGTGCCTGGAGTTCCCTTAGCGGGGTCACAGATACGCAGTATTTT.

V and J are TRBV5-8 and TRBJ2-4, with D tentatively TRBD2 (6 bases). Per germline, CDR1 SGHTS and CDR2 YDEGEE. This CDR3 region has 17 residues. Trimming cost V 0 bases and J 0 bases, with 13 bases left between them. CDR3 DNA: TGTGCCAGCAGCTTGGGGCAAGCGGGCCTAGCCAAAAACATTCAGTACTTC. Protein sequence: CASSLGQAGLAKNIQYF.

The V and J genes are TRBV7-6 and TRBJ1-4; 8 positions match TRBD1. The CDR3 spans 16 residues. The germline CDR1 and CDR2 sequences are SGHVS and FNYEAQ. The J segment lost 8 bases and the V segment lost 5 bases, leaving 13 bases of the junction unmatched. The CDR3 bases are TGTGCCAGCAGCCCCGGGGACAGGTCGTTTGAGGAAAAACTGTTTTTT. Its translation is CASSPGDRSFEEKLFF.

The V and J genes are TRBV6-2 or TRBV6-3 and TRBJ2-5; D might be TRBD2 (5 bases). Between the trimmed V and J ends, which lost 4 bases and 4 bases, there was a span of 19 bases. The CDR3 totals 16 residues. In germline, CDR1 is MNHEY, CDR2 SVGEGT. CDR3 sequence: CASSSSGTGSGETQYF. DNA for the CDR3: TGTGCCAGCAGTTCAAGCGGAACCGGCTCCGGAGAGACCCAGTACTTC.

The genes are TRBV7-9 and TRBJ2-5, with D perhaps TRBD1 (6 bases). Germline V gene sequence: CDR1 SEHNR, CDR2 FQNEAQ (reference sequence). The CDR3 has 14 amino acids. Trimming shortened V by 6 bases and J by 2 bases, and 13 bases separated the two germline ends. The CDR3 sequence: CASRLPGQQETQYF. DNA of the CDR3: TGTGCCAGCAGACTTCCGGGACAACAAGAGACCCAGTACTTC.

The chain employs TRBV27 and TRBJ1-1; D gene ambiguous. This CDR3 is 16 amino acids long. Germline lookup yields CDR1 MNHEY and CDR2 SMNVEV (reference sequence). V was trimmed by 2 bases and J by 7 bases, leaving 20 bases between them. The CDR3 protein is CASSLVGTLTLIEAFF. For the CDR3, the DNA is TGTGCCAGCAGTTTAGTGGGTACCCTAACCCTGATTGAAGCTTTCTTT.

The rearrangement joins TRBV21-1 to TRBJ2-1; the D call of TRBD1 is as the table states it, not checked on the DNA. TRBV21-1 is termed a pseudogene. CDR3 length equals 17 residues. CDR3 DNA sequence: TGTGCCAGCAGCATACGACAGGGACCCTTCTCCTACAATGAGCAGTTCTTC. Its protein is CASSIRQGPFSYNEQFF.

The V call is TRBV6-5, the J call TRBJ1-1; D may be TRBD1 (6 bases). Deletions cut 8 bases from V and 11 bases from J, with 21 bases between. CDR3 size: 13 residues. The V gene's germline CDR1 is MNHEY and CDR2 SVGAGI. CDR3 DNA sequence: TGTGCCAGCGCTAGTCAGGGGTTCGGGTGGGCTTTCTTT. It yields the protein CASASQGFGWAFF.

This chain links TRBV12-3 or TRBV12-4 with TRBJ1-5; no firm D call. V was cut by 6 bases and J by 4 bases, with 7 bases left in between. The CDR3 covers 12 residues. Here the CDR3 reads CASSRMNQPQHF. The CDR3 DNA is TGTGCCAGCAGCCGGATGAATCAGCCCCAGCATTTT.

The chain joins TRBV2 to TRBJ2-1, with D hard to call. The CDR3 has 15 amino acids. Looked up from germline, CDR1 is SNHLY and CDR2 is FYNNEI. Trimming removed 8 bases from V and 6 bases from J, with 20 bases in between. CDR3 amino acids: CASRTEMGNSNEQFF. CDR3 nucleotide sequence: TGTGCCAGCCGGACGGAAATGGGGAACAGCAATGAGCAGTTCTTC. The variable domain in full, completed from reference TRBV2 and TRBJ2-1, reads EPEVTQTPSHQVTQMGQEVILRCVPISNHLYFYWYRQILGQKVEFLVSFYNNEISEKSEIFDDQFSVERPDGSNFTLKIRSTKLEDSAMYFCASRTEMGNSNEQFFGPGTRLTVL.

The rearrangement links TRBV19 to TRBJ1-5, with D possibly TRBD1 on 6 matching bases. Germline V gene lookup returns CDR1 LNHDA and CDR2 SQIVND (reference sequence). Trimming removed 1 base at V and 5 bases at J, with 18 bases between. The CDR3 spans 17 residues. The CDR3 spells CASSIARTQGIDQPQHF. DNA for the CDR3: TGTGCCAGTAGTATAGCTCGGACACAGGGTATTGATCAGCCCCAGCATTTT.

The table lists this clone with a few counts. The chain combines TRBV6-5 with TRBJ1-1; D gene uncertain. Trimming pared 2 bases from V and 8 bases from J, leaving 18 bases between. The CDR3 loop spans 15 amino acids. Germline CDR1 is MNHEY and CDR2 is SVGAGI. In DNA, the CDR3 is TGTGCCAGCAGTTACGGGCTCCCACCTACGGTAGAAGCTTTCTTT. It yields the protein CASSYGLPPTVEAFF.

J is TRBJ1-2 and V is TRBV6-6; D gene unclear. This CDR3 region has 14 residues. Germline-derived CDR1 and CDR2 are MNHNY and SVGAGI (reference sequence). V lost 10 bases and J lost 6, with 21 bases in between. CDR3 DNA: TGTGCCACCTACCCACTTTGGGGAGGAAATGGCTACACCTTC. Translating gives CATYPLWGGNGYTF.

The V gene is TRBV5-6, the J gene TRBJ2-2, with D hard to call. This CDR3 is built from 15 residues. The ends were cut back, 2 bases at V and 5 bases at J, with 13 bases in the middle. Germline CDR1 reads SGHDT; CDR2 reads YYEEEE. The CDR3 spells CASSLSFTRTGELFF. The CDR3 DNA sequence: TGTGCCAGCAGCTTATCTTTCACGCGAACCGGGGAGCTGTTTTTT.